These T cell receptor beta chains were read from a single sample in a study of cytomegalovirus exposure and HLA in healthy donors. Assay used: immunoSEQ multiplex PCR; TCRdb lists only in-frame clones, some missing. The table lists under 200,000 clones, roughly 80% of them singletons, with 2.5% to 4% in the top ten. Source material: PBMCs. These receptors all come from a female donor in good health and CMV-seronegative. Each CDR3 is given with its conserved first and last residue. Fields, in order: J gene, clone size, D gene, V gene, CDR3 protein, CDR3 DNA. The D gene is left open where the match is weak. Clone size is not always given. Where it is, it says once, few, many or a class for expanded clones.

j_gene: TRBJ1-3
abundance: -
d_gene: -
v_gene: TRBV29-1
CDR3aa: CTSVRRRSGNTIYF
CDR3nt: TGCACCTCCGTAAGGAGGAGATCTGGAAACACCATATATTTT

j_gene: TRBJ2-7
abundance: -
d_gene: -
v_gene: TRBV7-8
CDR3aa: CASSFNGGTYEQYF
CDR3nt: TGTGCCAGCAGCTTCAACGGGGGAACCTACGAGCAGTACTTC

j_gene: TRBJ2-2
abundance: -
d_gene: -
v_gene: TRBV19
CDR3aa: CASSIAYGTHGRTGELFF
CDR3nt: TGTGCCAGTAGTATAGCGTATGGGACTCACGGTCGAACCGGGGAGCTGTTTTTT

j_gene: TRBJ2-7
abundance: -
d_gene: TRBD2
v_gene: TRBV9
CDR3aa: CASSVMGEGPYEQYF
CDR3nt: TGTGCCAGCAGCGTAATGGGGGAGGGCCCCTACGAGCAGTACTTC

j_gene: TRBJ1-4
abundance: -
d_gene: TRBD1
v_gene: TRBV28
CDR3aa: CASSSTGWDEKLFF
CDR3nt: TGTGCCAGCAGTTCGACAGGGTGGGATGAAAAACTGTTTTTT

j_gene: TRBJ2-5
abundance: -
d_gene: TRBD2
v_gene: TRBV7-8
CDR3aa: CASSFLRGGEETQYF
CDR3nt: TGTGCCAGCAGCTTCTTGCGGGGGGGTGAGGAGACCCAGTACTTC

j_gene: TRBJ1-5
abundance: -
d_gene: -
v_gene: TRBV18
CDR3aa: CASSPDRPDIYQPQHF
CDR3nt: TGTGCCAGCTCACCCGATAGGCCTGACATCTATCAGCCCCAGCATTTT

j_gene: TRBJ1-5
abundance: -
d_gene: TRBD1
v_gene: TRBV28
CDR3aa: CASSPGGSSNQPQHF
CDR3nt: TGTGCCAGCAGCCCAGGGGGAAGTAGCAATCAGCCCCAGCATTTT

j_gene: TRBJ2-7
abundance: -
d_gene: -
v_gene: TRBV7-2
CDR3aa: CASSLGLDYEQYF
CDR3nt: TGTGCCAGCAGCTTAGGGCTCGACTACGAGCAGTACTTC

j_gene: TRBJ2-3
abundance: -
d_gene: TRBD1
v_gene: TRBV29-1
CDR3aa: CSATGERTDTQYF
CDR3nt: TGCAGCGCAACAGGGGAACGCACAGATACGCAGTATTTT

j_gene: TRBJ2-7
abundance: -
d_gene: TRBD1
v_gene: TRBV28
CDR3aa: CASTATGSSYEQYF
CDR3nt: TGTGCCAGCACTGCGACAGGGAGCTCCTACGAGCAGTACTTC

j_gene: TRBJ2-1
abundance: -
d_gene: -
v_gene: TRBV9
CDR3aa: CASSVEFGVLNEQFF
CDR3nt: TGTGCCAGCAGCGTAGAGTTCGGGGTCCTCAATGAGCAGTTCTTC

j_gene: TRBJ2-7
abundance: -
d_gene: -
v_gene: TRBV27
CDR3aa: CASSSFYEQYF
CDR3nt: TGTGCCAGCAGTTCCTTCTACGAGCAGTACTTC

j_gene: TRBJ1-3
abundance: -
d_gene: -
v_gene: TRBV6-1
CDR3aa: CASTPGGGAGNTIYF
CDR3nt: TGTGCCAGCACCCCCGGAGGGGGGGCTGGAAACACCATATATTTT

j_gene: TRBJ1-1
abundance: once
d_gene: TRBD1
v_gene: TRBV30
CDR3aa: CAWSLGQGWTEAFF
CDR3nt: TGTGCCTGGAGTCTCGGACAGGGATGGACTGAAGCTTTCTTT

j_gene: TRBJ1-2
abundance: -
d_gene: -
v_gene: TRBV6-5
CDR3aa: CASSYGSGDGYTF
CDR3nt: TGTGCCAGCAGTTACGGGTCGGGGGATGGCTACACCTTC

j_gene: TRBJ1-5
abundance: -
d_gene: -
v_gene: TRBV7-8
CDR3aa: CASSLVTDNQPQHF
CDR3nt: TGTGCCAGCAGCTTAGTGACAGACAATCAGCCCCAGCATTTT

j_gene: TRBJ2-3
abundance: -
d_gene: TRBD1
v_gene: TRBV6-5
CDR3aa: CASSNRGQSDTQYF
CDR3nt: TGTGCCAGCAGCAACAGGGGGCAGTCAGATACGCAGTATTTT

j_gene: TRBJ2-7
abundance: -
d_gene: -
v_gene: TRBV28
CDR3aa: CASSLWRETYERQYF
CDR3nt: TGTGCCAGCAGTTTGTGGAGGGAGACCTACGAGCGGCAGTACTTC

j_gene: TRBJ1-1
abundance: -
d_gene: -
v_gene: TRBV7-3
CDR3aa: CASSLNGGFGMNTEAFF
CDR3nt: TGTGCCAGCAGCTTAAATGGAGGGTTCGGGATGAACACTGAAGCTTTCTTT

j_gene: TRBJ2-5
abundance: -
d_gene: -
v_gene: TRBV7-8
CDR3aa: CASSFRRQETQYF
CDR3nt: TGTGCCAGCAGCTTCCGGAGGCAAGAGACCCAGTACTTC

j_gene: TRBJ1-5
abundance: few
d_gene: TRBD1
v_gene: TRBV30
CDR3aa: CAWSERRQGTQPQHF
CDR3nt: TGTGCCTGGAGTGAACGCCGACAGGGAACCCAGCCCCAGCATTTT

j_gene: TRBJ2-7
abundance: -
d_gene: TRBD2
v_gene: TRBV27
CDR3aa: CASSLSSGGIDEQYF
CDR3nt: TGTGCCAGCAGTTTATCAAGCGGGGGGATCGACGAGCAGTACTTC

j_gene: TRBJ1-5
abundance: -
d_gene: TRBD1
v_gene: TRBV19
CDR3aa: CASSKDRGYSNQPQHF
CDR3nt: TGTGCCAGTAGTAAAGACAGGGGCTATAGCAATCAGCCCCAGCATTTT

j_gene: TRBJ1-1
abundance: -
d_gene: -
v_gene: TRBV7-9
CDR3aa: CASSLRGMNTEAFF
CDR3nt: TGTGCCAGCAGCTTAAGGGGGATGAACACTGAAGCTTTCTTT

j_gene: TRBJ1-1
abundance: -
d_gene: -
v_gene: TRBV13
CDR3aa: CASSSGRNTEAFF
CDR3nt: TGTGCCAGCAGCTCCGGGAGGAACACTGAAGCTTTCTTT

j_gene: TRBJ2-1
abundance: -
d_gene: TRBD2
v_gene: TRBV7-3
CDR3aa: CASSSSGGYNEQFF
CDR3nt: TGTGCCAGCAGCTCTAGCGGGGGTTACAATGAGCAGTTCTTC

j_gene: TRBJ2-7
abundance: -
d_gene: TRBD2
v_gene: TRBV6-1
CDR3aa: CASSLAGIYEQYF
CDR3nt: TGTGCCAGCAGCCTAGCGGGGATCTACGAGCAGTACTTC

j_gene: TRBJ1-1
abundance: -
d_gene: TRBD1
v_gene: TRBV30
CDR3aa: CAWNLGQVLTEAFF
CDR3nt: TGTGCCTGGAACCTCGGACAGGTCTTGACTGAAGCTTTCTTT

j_gene: TRBJ1-5
abundance: -
d_gene: -
v_gene: TRBV19
CDR3aa: CASLPQASNQPQHF
CDR3nt: TGTGCCAGCCTACCTCAGGCTAGCAATCAGCCCCAGCATTTT

j_gene: TRBJ1-1
abundance: -
d_gene: -
v_gene: TRBV18
CDR3aa: CASSPSGNTEAFF
CDR3nt: TGTGCCAGCTCACCATCAGGGAACACTGAAGCTTTCTTT

j_gene: TRBJ1-3
abundance: -
d_gene: -
v_gene: TRBV6-1
CDR3aa: CASSEAQSAIFSGNTIYF
CDR3nt: TGTGCCAGCAGTGAAGCGCAATCAGCGATATTCTCTGGAAACACCATATATTTT

j_gene: TRBJ2-7
abundance: -
d_gene: -
v_gene: TRBV19
CDR3aa: CASSPQGGTAYEQYF
CDR3nt: TGTGCCAGTAGTCCACAGGGAGGGACCGCCTACGAGCAGTACTTC

j_gene: TRBJ1-4
abundance: -
d_gene: TRBD1
v_gene: TRBV19
CDR3aa: CASERDRDEKLFF
CDR3nt: TGTGCCAGTGAAAGGGACAGGGACGAAAAACTGTTTTTT

j_gene: TRBJ2-6
abundance: -
d_gene: TRBD1
v_gene: TRBV4-1
CDR3aa: CASSRTTGGRSGANVLTF
CDR3nt: TGCGCCAGCAGCCGTACGACAGGGGGCCGCTCTGGGGCCAACGTCCTGACTTTC

j_gene: TRBJ1-2
abundance: -
d_gene: TRBD1
v_gene: TRBV19
CDR3aa: CASTRDRPNYGYTF
CDR3nt: TGTGCCAGTACTCGGGACAGACCTAACTATGGCTACACCTTC

j_gene: TRBJ1-1
abundance: -
d_gene: TRBD1
v_gene: TRBV4-3
CDR3aa: CASSHRDRGRMNTEAFF
CDR3nt: TGCGCCAGCAGCCATCGGGACAGGGGGCGCATGAACACTGAAGCTTTCTTT

j_gene: TRBJ1-2
abundance: -
d_gene: TRBD1
v_gene: TRBV5-6
CDR3aa: CASSLVDRVDYGYTF
CDR3nt: TGTGCCAGCAGCTTGGTGGACAGGGTGGACTATGGCTACACCTTC

j_gene: TRBJ2-5
abundance: -
d_gene: TRBD1
v_gene: TRBV9
CDR3aa: CASSVTGTGGVGSETQYF
CDR3nt: TGTGCCAGCAGCGTTACCGGGACAGGGGGCGTCGGGTCAGAGACCCAGTACTTC

j_gene: TRBJ2-5
abundance: once
d_gene: TRBD2
v_gene: TRBV9
CDR3aa: CASSAAGTSGGGTETQYF
CDR3nt: TGTGCCAGCAGCGCCGCGGGGACTAGCGGGGGGGGAACTGAGACCCAGTACTTC

j_gene: TRBJ2-5
abundance: -
d_gene: TRBD2
v_gene: TRBV4-3
CDR3aa: CASSQYPPGTSQETQYF
CDR3nt: TGCGCCAGCAGCCAGTACCCCCCCGGGACTAGCCAAGAGACCCAGTACTTC

j_gene: TRBJ2-3
abundance: -
d_gene: -
v_gene: TRBV5-1
CDR3aa: CASSLASPVTDTQYF
CDR3nt: TGCGCCAGCAGCTTGGCGTCTCCAGTCACAGATACGCAGTATTTT

j_gene: TRBJ1-2
abundance: -
d_gene: -
v_gene: TRBV6-5
CDR3aa: CASSQGRFGYTF
CDR3nt: TGTGCCAGCAGTCAGGGAAGGTTTGGCTACACCTTC

j_gene: TRBJ2-7
abundance: -
d_gene: -
v_gene: TRBV4-1
CDR3aa: CASSQGGDPFYEQYF
CDR3nt: TGCGCCAGCAGCCAGGGCGGGGACCCTTTCTACGAGCAGTACTTC

j_gene: TRBJ2-7
abundance: -
d_gene: -
v_gene: TRBV19
CDR3aa: CASSPPGTYEQYF
CDR3nt: TGTGCCAGTAGTCCACCAGGGACCTACGAGCAGTACTTC